This entry concerns a single T cell receptor beta chain. The antigen is not known. The sample originates from a study of lymphopenia after photon versus proton radiotherapy. General study points: In patients who died, overall survival fell as post-nadir TCR diversity dropped more.

Germline V gene sequence: CDR1 MNHNS, CDR2 SASEGT. Trimming cost V 2 bases and J 11 bases; bases outside gene matches: 7. The CDR3 is 15 residues long. Measured with immunoSEQ multiplex PCR; TCRdb has only the in-frame clones, and not every one. The sample carries over 25,000 clones, roughly nine tenths recorded once. The sequence was collected from a woman aged 45-60 years with pancreatic cancer. The chain employs TRBV6-1 and TRBJ2-1; 12 bases agree with TRBD2. The specimen was peripheral blood, collected from a patient treated with photon-based radiotherapy. CDR3: CASSESSGRAIQQFF. In nucleotides, the CDR3 is TGTGCCAGCAGTGAATCTAGCGGGAGGGCTATTCAGCAGTTCTTC.